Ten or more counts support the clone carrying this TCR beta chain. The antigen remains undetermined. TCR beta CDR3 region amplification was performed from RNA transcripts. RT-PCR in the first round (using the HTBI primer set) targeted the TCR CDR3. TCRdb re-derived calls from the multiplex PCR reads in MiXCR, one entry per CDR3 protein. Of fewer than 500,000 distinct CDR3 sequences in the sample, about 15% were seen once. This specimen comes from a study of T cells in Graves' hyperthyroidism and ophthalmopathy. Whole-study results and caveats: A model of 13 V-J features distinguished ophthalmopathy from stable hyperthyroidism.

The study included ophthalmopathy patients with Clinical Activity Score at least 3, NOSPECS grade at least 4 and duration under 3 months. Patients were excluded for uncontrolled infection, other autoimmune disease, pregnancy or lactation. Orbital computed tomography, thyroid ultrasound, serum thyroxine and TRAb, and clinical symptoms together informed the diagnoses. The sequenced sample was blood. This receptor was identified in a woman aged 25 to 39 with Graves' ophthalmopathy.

This CDR3 is CSVHLIPDEKLFF. The CDR3 DNA follows: TGCAGCGTGCACCTAATCCCGGATGAAAAACTGTTTTTT. The chain is built from TRBV29-1 and TRBJ1-4; D is ambiguous. CDR3 length: 13 amino acids. In germline, CDR1 is SQVTM, CDR2 ANQGSEA. Trimming left V 6 bases short and J 6 bases short, with 14 bases between.